A selection of T cell receptor beta chains follows, all from one sample in a study of HIV-infected patients and healthy controls. A single record per CDR3 protein comes from TCRdb applying MiXCR to the 5' RACE reads. The repertoire holds roughly 22,000 distinct CDR3 sequences, with under 9.5% as singletons. The source material was blood. These receptors were taken from an adult in good health. CDR3s include the opening cysteine and the closing phenylalanine or tryptophan. The D gene is left open where the match is weak. A clone size is listed for some rows: how often the clone was seen (once, few, many), or a class if it is expanded.

few	-	TRBV11-2	TRBJ2-3	CASSFRIRANTDTQYF	TGTGCCAGCAGCTTCCGGATCCGGGCCAACACAGATACGCAGTATTTT
many	-	TRBV19	TRBJ2-7	CATRGDLSYEQYF	TGTGCCACCCGAGGGGATCTCTCCTACGAGCAGTACTTC
many	-	TRBV18	TRBJ2-7	CASSPPSRSNNEQYF	TGTGCCAGCTCACCTCCGTCCCGATCGAACAACGAGCAGTACTTC
many	-	TRBV2	TRBJ1-4	CASRSTGTTNEKLFF	TGTGCCAGCAGGTCCACAGGGACAACTAATGAAAAACTGTTTTTT
-	-	TRBV9	TRBJ1-5	CASSPGVSGNQPQHF	TGTGCCAGCAGCCCAGGGGTTTCTGGGAATCAGCCCCAGCATTTT
many	-	TRBV6-5	TRBJ1-5	CASRRDGNQPQHF	TGTGCCAGCAGGCGGGACGGCAATCAGCCCCAGCATTTT
many	-	TRBV6-2/TRBV6-3	TRBJ1-2	CATRKDTANYGYTF	TGTGCCACCCGCAAGGACACAGCTAACTATGGCTACACCTTC
many	-	TRBV27	TRBJ1-1	CASSPRTVDPDTEAFF	TGTGCCAGCAGTCCGCGGACAGTAGACCCAGACACTGAAGCTTTCTTT
many	-	TRBV7-9	TRBJ1-2	CASSLGLGGGYTF	TGTGCCAGCAGCTTAGGTCTTGGCGGGGGCTACACCTTC
-	TRBD1	TRBV29-1	TRBJ1-3	CSVREQGASGNTIYF	TGCAGCGTCCGAGAACAGGGGGCCTCTGGAAACACCATATATTTT
-	TRBD1	TRBV14	TRBJ1-2	CASGTVQGHGYTF	TGTGCCAGCGGTACGGTACAGGGGCACGGCTACACCTTC
many	-	TRBV6-2/TRBV6-3	TRBJ2-3	CASRHLGDTQYF	TGTGCCAGCAGGCACCTCGGAGATACGCAGTATTTT
many	-	TRBV20-1	TRBJ1-2	CSGRGGPDGYTF	TGCAGTGGAAGGGGGGGTCCGGATGGCTACACCTTC
-	-	TRBV7-2	TRBJ2-4	CASSAGELKNIQYF	TGTGCCAGCAGCGCCGGGGAACTCAAAAACATTCAGTACTTC
many	-	TRBV27	TRBJ2-1	CASTSKSGNEQFF	TGTGCCAGCACTTCGAAATCTGGCAATGAGCAGTTCTTC
many	TRBD1	TRBV6-5	TRBJ2-1	CASSYNRDSEQFF	TGTGCCAGCAGTTATAACAGGGACAGCGAGCAGTTCTTC
medium-sized	-	TRBV6-5	TRBJ1-5	CASSYYGGQPQHF	TGTGCCAGCAGTTATTATGGTGGTCAGCCCCAGCATTTT
many	-	TRBV6-5	TRBJ1-5	CASSYRSNQPQHF	TGTGCCAGCAGTTACCGAAGCAATCAGCCCCAGCATTTT
-	-	TRBV7-3	TRBJ2-3	CASSPQGHTDTQYF	TGTGCCAGCAGCCCACAGGGCCACACAGATACGCAGTATTTT
many	-	TRBV7-2	TRBJ2-7	CASSLVPAGSEQYF	TGTGCCAGCAGCTTAGTTCCGGCTGGGAGCGAGCAGTACTTC
few	-	TRBV19	TRBJ2-1	CASTSTKDYPKQFF	TGTGCCAGTACCTCGACCAAAGACTATCCTAAGCAGTTCTTC
-	-	TRBV5-1	TRBJ1-1	CASSTDARGTEAFF	TGCGCCAGCAGCACGGACGCCAGGGGAACTGAAGCTTTCTTT
-	-	TRBV7-9	TRBJ2-1	CASSRGGGQNNEQFF	TGTGCCAGCAGCCGGGGTGGGGGACAAAACAATGAGCAGTTCTTC
many	TRBD1	TRBV5-1	TRBJ1-1	CASSAGTADEAFF	TGCGCCAGCAGCGCGGGGACAGCCGATGAAGCTTTCTTT
medium-sized	-	TRBV12-3/TRBV12-4	TRBJ1-2	CASEDGGNGYTF	TGTGCCAGCGAGGACGGAGGGAATGGCTACACCTTC
-	-	TRBV6-2/TRBV6-3	TRBJ2-1	CATARIYNEQFF	TGTGCCACCGCCCGCATTTACAATGAGCAGTTCTTC
medium-sized	-	TRBV5-1	TRBJ2-7	CASSPRAGAHYEQYF	TGCGCCAGCAGCCCTCGGGCAGGCGCCCACTACGAGCAGTACTTC
-	-	TRBV19	TRBJ2-5	CASSIVGEGPETQYF	TGTGCCAGTAGTATAGTAGGTGAGGGCCCTGAGACCCAGTACTTC
many	-	TRBV25-1	TRBJ2-1	CASSESVIQTYNEQFF	TGTGCCAGCAGTGAGAGCGTAATACAGACCTACAATGAGCAGTTCTTC
-	-	TRBV11-2	TRBJ1-1	CASSLFQGTEAFF	TGTGCCAGCAGCCTATTCCAGGGGACTGAAGCTTTCTTT
few	TRBD1	TRBV6-2/TRBV6-3	TRBJ1-2	CASIPTGPNYGYTF	TGTGCCAGCATCCCGACAGGGCCTAACTATGGCTACACCTTC
few	TRBD2	TRBV25-1	TRBJ2-1	CASSELMLAGAEQFF	TGTGCCAGCAGTGAATTAATGCTAGCGGGAGCAGAGCAGTTCTTC
many	-	TRBV6-2/TRBV6-3	TRBJ2-3	CASNYVWDTDTQYF	TGTGCCAGCAACTACGTGTGGGATACAGATACGCAGTATTTT
many	TRBD1	TRBV6-1	TRBJ1-2	CASSATGTGSILYGYTF	TGTGCCAGCAGTGCTACCGGGACAGGGAGCATCCTCTATGGCTACACCTTC
many	TRBD1	TRBV20-1	TRBJ1-2	CSAPDRDDGYTF	TGCAGTGCCCCGGACAGGGACGATGGCTACACCTTC
-	-	TRBV29-1	TRBJ1-1	CSALRGGYTEAFF	TGCAGCGCCCTAAGGGGCGGATACACTGAAGCTTTCTTT
many	TRBD1	TRBV7-3	TRBJ2-5	CASSIDRAETQYF	TGTGCCAGCAGCATCGACAGGGCGGAGACCCAGTACTTC
few	TRBD1	TRBV6-5	TRBJ2-7	CASSTGQGAEEQYF	TGTGCCAGCAGTACCGGACAGGGGGCGGAAGAGCAGTACTTC
many	TRBD2	TRBV20-1	TRBJ2-3	CSAPTPGLGSQYF	TGCAGTGCACCCACCCCGGGACTAGGTTCGCAGTATTTT
medium-sized	-	TRBV5-6	TRBJ2-2	CASSLAGGPATGELFF	TGTGCCAGCAGCTTGGCCGGGGGGCCGGCCACCGGGGAGCTGTTTTTT
many	-	TRBV5-1	TRBJ1-1	CASRTPNTEAFF	TGCGCCAGCAGGACGCCGAACACTGAAGCTTTCTTT
many	TRBD2	TRBV6-1	TRBJ2-4	CASSRGLAENIQYF	TGTGCCAGCAGTAGGGGACTAGCTGAAAACATTCAGTACTTC
medium-sized	-	TRBV7-2	TRBJ2-5	CASSPQETQYF	TGTGCCAGCAGCCCACAAGAGACCCAGTACTTC
many	TRBD2	TRBV12-3/TRBV12-4	TRBJ2-3	CASSFSGGGKDTQYF	TGTGCCAGCAGTTTTAGCGGGGGAGGGAAAGATACGCAGTATTTT
many	TRBD2	TRBV7-8	TRBJ2-7	CASSPILAGRPYEQYF	TGTGCCAGCAGCCCTATCCTAGCGGGGAGACCCTACGAGCAGTACTTC
many	-	TRBV20-1	TRBJ1-2	CSAPEGERFGYTF	TGCAGTGCCCCAGAGGGGGAGAGGTTCGGCTACACCTTC
few	TRBD1	TRBV19	TRBJ1-4	CASSKGQENEKLFF	TGTGCCAGTAGTAAAGGACAGGAAAATGAAAAACTGTTTTTT
-	-	TRBV5-1	TRBJ2-3	CASSLSGGNTDTQYF	TGCGCCAGCAGCTTGTCGGGGGGCAACACAGATACGCAGTATTTT
many	-	TRBV28	TRBJ2-7	CASNGGEQYF	TGTGCCAGCAACGGGGGTGAGCAGTACTTC
many	TRBD2	TRBV20-1	TRBJ2-1	CSARSSGGYNEQFF	TGCAGTGCTAGATCTAGCGGGGGGTACAATGAGCAGTTCTTC
many	-	TRBV6-5	TRBJ1-1	CASSYGGTEAFF	TGTGCCAGCAGTTACGGGGGCACTGAAGCTTTCTTT